Listed below are T cell receptor beta chains from one sample, sequenced in a study of blood T cell repertoires in COVID-19. The protocol was immunoSEQ multiplex PCR, while the TCRdb copy is restricted to in-frame clones and leaves out a portion. The sample lists almost 250,000 clones; around 89% were seen once. Sequenced sample: PBMCs or T cells enriched from blood (not recorded which). These receptors were taken from a woman in her twenties or thirties who had recovered from COVID-19. CDR3s include the opening cysteine and the closing phenylalanine or tryptophan. A D gene is named only where the DNA matches it firmly. Clone size is shown for a subset of rows, as once, few, many or a class of expanded clone.

j_call d_call clone_size v_call cdr3_aa cdr3_nt
TRBJ1-1 TRBD1 . TRBV19 CASNIPGDRIYLGTEAFF TGTGCCAGTAATATACCCGGGGACAGGATCTACTTAGGCACTGAAGCTTTCTTT
TRBJ2-6 . once TRBV11-2 CASSHLTESGANVLTF TGTGCCAGCAGCCACCTGACAGAATCTGGGGCCAACGTCCTGACTTTC
TRBJ1-2 . . TRBV28 CASSFAGDNYGYTF TGTGCCAGCAGTTTTGCGGGAGATAACTATGGCTACACCTTC
TRBJ2-3 TRBD1 once TRBV3-1/TRBV3-2 CASSQDKRTGSTDTQYF TGTGCCAGCAGCCAAGATAAGAGGACAGGGAGCACAGATACGCAGTATTTT
TRBJ1-1 . few TRBV7-3 CASSRDRNTEAFF TGTGCCAGCAGCCGTGACAGGAACACTGAAGCTTTCTTT
TRBJ2-1 . . TRBV4-3 CASSHSDQTGNEQFF TGCGCCAGCAGCCATTCCGACCAGACGGGGAATGAGCAGTTCTTC
TRBJ1-2 TRBD1 . TRBV28 CASSFTGGGLGYTF TGTGCCAGCAGTTTTACAGGGGGAGGATTAGGCTACACCTTC
TRBJ1-2 . . TRBV2 CATQGHSGDGYTF TGTGCCACCCAAGGACATTCTGGGGATGGCTACACCTTC
TRBJ2-7 TRBD2 . TRBV5-1 CASSLGDSSSGRRYEQYF TGCGCCAGCAGCTTGGGGGACAGCTCTAGCGGGAGGAGGTACGAGCAGTACTTC
TRBJ2-2 . . TRBV7-2 CASSFPTGNTGELFF TGTGCCAGCAGCTTCCCCACAGGGAACACCGGGGAGCTGTTTTTT
TRBJ2-1 TRBD2 once TRBV9 CASSLGGRAGNEQFF TGTGCCAGCAGTCTGGGCGGGAGGGCTGGTAATGAGCAGTTCTTC
TRBJ2-2 TRBD2 . TRBV19 CASSSLAGVTGELFF TGTGCCAGTAGTTCTCTAGCGGGAGTCACCGGGGAGCTGTTTTTT
TRBJ1-1 TRBD1 once TRBV9 CASSTTAGQGEAFF TGTGCCAGCAGCACAACTGCGGGACAGGGTGAAGCTTTCTTT
TRBJ2-5 TRBD2 . TRBV7-7 CASSLAVSGTSIQTQYF TGTGCTAGCAGCTTAGCTGTGTCCGGGACTAGCATACAGACCCAGTACTTC
TRBJ2-7 TRBD1 once TRBV6-5 CASTPTGGYEQYF TGTGCCAGCACCCCGACAGGGGGCTACGAGCAGTACTTC
TRBJ2-3 TRBD1 . TRBV24-1 CATSVRGQGADTQYF TGTGCCACCAGTGTACGGGGACAGGGGGCAGATACGCAGTATTTT
TRBJ1-1 TRBD1 . TRBV19 CASSISPQGVKTEAFF TGTGCCAGTAGTATTTCCCCCCAGGGGGTTAAAACTGAAGCTTTCTTT
TRBJ1-3 . . TRBV19 CASTQGGNTIYF TGTGCCAGTACCCAGGGTGGAAACACCATATATTTT
TRBJ2-1 TRBD2 few TRBV3-1/TRBV3-2 CASSQGGSYNEQFF TGTGCCAGCAGCCAGGGCGGGAGTTACAATGAGCAGTTCTTC
TRBJ1-1 . . TRBV7-9 CASSLSGGMNTEAFF TGTGCCAGCAGCTTAAGCGGTGGCATGAACACTGAAGCTTTCTTT
TRBJ2-1 TRBD2 . TRBV5-6 CASSLVAGGPQTQFF TGTGCCAGCAGCTTGGTAGCGGGAGGGCCCCAAACTCAGTTCTTC
TRBJ1-6 . . TRBV18 CASSPWGDANSPLHF TGTGCCAGCTCACCATGGGGGGACGCAAATTCACCCCTCCACTTT
TRBJ1-2 TRBD1 . TRBV5-4 CASSLDGTGNNYGYTF TGTGCCAGCAGCTTGGACGGGACAGGGAATAACTATGGCTACACCTTC
TRBJ1-4 . few TRBV7-8 CASSLNRVRDMANEKLFF TGTGCCAGCAGCTTAAATAGGGTCAGGGATATGGCTAATGAAAAACTGTTTTTT
TRBJ1-2 . . TRBV7-2 CASSLDGQSAADSYTF TGTGCCAGCAGCTTAGACGGACAGTCCGCGGCAGATAGCTACACCTTC
TRBJ1-3 TRBD1 . TRBV28 CASIRQGTGNTIYF TGTGCCAGCATAAGACAGGGGACTGGAAACACCATATATTTT
TRBJ2-1 TRBD2 . TRBV30 CAWSIGTSEYNEQFF TGTGCCTGGAGTATAGGGACTAGCGAGTACAATGAGCAGTTCTTC
TRBJ1-1 TRBD1 once TRBV19 CASSIRRGTGDTEAFF TGTGCCAGTAGTATAAGAAGAGGGACAGGGGACACTGAAGCTTTCTTT
TRBJ2-5 . . TRBV7-8 CASSLGAGRGKTQYF TGTGCCAGCAGCTTAGGGGCAGGACGGGGGAAGACCCAGTACTTC
TRBJ2-3 . . TRBV5-6 CASSLADLAQTLYTDTQYF TGTGCCAGCAGCTTGGCGGATCTAGCCCAAACCCTCTACACAGATACGCAGTATTTT
TRBJ2-7 . . TRBV2 CASSDEGGAAFGEQYF TGTGCCAGCAGCGACGAAGGGGGAGCTGCGTTTGGGGAGCAGTACTTC
TRBJ2-4 . . TRBV4-3 CASSPGRGAKNIQYF TGCGCCAGCAGCCCTGGAAGAGGGGCCAAAAACATTCAGTACTTC
TRBJ2-3 . . TRBV27 CASSSKYNLGPTGTQYF TGTGCCAGCAGTTCAAAATACAACCTAGGTCCCACGGGTACGCAGTATTTT
TRBJ2-5 . . TRBV7-9 CASSLAGRLNQETQYF TGTGCCAGCAGCTTAGCGGGGAGACTAAACCAAGAGACCCAGTACTTC
TRBJ2-5 TRBD1 . TRBV27 CASSPLTGGETQYF TGTGCCAGCAGCCCCCTTACAGGGGGCGAGACCCAGTACTTC
TRBJ1-2 TRBD1 once TRBV4-1 CASSQGSSGQGGSAYGYTF TGCGCCAGCAGCCAAGGCAGTTCGGGACAGGGAGGGTCCGCCTATGGCTACACCTTC
TRBJ2-1 TRBD2 . TRBV18 CASSFPTSGRRYEQFF TGTGCCAGCTCATTCCCGACTAGCGGGAGAAGGTATGAGCAGTTCTTC
TRBJ2-5 . . TRBV24-1 CATSDLDEETQYF TGTGCCACCAGTGATCTAGACGAAGAGACCCAGTACTTC
TRBJ2-3 . once TRBV11-2 CASSPAGVSDTQYF TGTGCCAGCAGCCCCGCGGGTGTTTCAGATACGCAGTATTTT
TRBJ2-3 TRBD2 once TRBV4-3 CASSQDPTSGSTTDTQYF TGCGCCAGCAGCCAAGACCCGACTAGCGGGAGTACTACAGATACGCAGTATTTT
TRBJ2-2 . . TRBV6-6 CASSYTAQSGELFF TGTGCCAGCAGTTACACCGCCCAGTCCGGGGAGCTGTTTTTT
TRBJ2-5 . . TRBV9 CASSRTGNEETQYF TGTGCCAGCAGCCGGACGGGAAACGAAGAGACCCAGTACTTC
TRBJ1-2 . . TRBV9 CASSPGQNVNYGYTF TGTGCCAGCAGCCCCGGACAGAACGTTAACTATGGCTACACCTTC
TRBJ1-2 TRBD1 . TRBV27 CASSLSRQGVDGYTF TGTGCCAGCAGTTTATCACGGCAGGGGGTAGATGGCTACACCTTC
TRBJ1-1 . . TRBV19 CASSFAGITMNTEAFF TGTGCCAGTAGTTTTGCGGGGATCACCATGAACACTGAAGCTTTCTTT
TRBJ1-1 . . TRBV30 CAWTPGYEAFF TGTGCCTGGACCCCGGGGTATGAAGCTTTCTTT
TRBJ1-2 TRBD1 . TRBV18 CASSPGTEGYGYTF TGTGCCAGCTCACCAGGGACAGAGGGCTATGGCTACACCTTC
TRBJ1-5 . . TRBV27 CASSSSGGYQPQHF TGTGCCAGCAGTTCGAGCGGCGGATATCAGCCCCAGCATTTT
TRBJ2-4 TRBD2 . TRBV7-2 CASSPPGLAENIQYF TGTGCCAGCAGCCCACCGGGACTAGCAGAAAACATTCAGTACTTC
TRBJ2-5 TRBD1 . TRBV3-1/TRBV3-2 CASSQVRTGGRETQYF TGTGCCAGCAGCCAAGTAAGGACAGGGGGTAGGGAGACCCAGTACTTC
TRBJ1-4 . few TRBV7-2 CASSLLTPSGNEKLFF TGTGCCAGCAGCTTACTTACACCTTCGGGTAATGAAAAACTGTTTTTT